This T cell receptor beta chain originates from a study of cytomegalovirus exposure and HLA in healthy donors. The study, taken as a whole, reports: The study recorded 150 to 200 TCR beta chains that were cytomegalovirus-associated. Accurate HLA-A and HLA-B prediction from TCR beta sequences was reported for most subjects. Productive status was seen about 90% or about 30% of the time for most TCR beta V segments in an earlier analysis.

Primers included in the PCR were 60 Vbeta and 13 Jbeta primers. The method was immunoSEQ multiplex PCR; TCRdb's version includes in-frame clones alone and lacks a portion of them. The sample records approximately 110,000 clones, about 68% being singletons. For this clone: Its antigen remains unidentified.

CDR3 size: 17 residues. Germline CDR1 is SGHTA and CDR2 is FQGTGA. V was cut by 6 bases and J by 1 base, with 20 bases left in between. The J gene is TRBJ2-3, the V gene TRBV7-3; D possibly corresponds to TRBD2 (5 bases). The sequence was collected from a woman in her forties in good health and CMV-seropositive. The sequencing sample was made of PBMCs. CDR3 amino acids: CASSLGHGGRGTDTQYF. The CDR3 coding sequence is TGTGCCAGCAGTCTCGGCCACGGCGGGCGAGGCACAGATACGCAGTATTTT.